This T cell receptor beta chain was retrieved from a study of CD8 T cells in ankylosing spondylitis. General observations from the study: Disease-linked clones were reportedly significantly enriched in matched ankylosing spondylitis synovial fluid. A number of the motif variants had already been described in reactive arthritis synovial fluid and blood. Relatively scarce in peripheral blood, disease-linked clones were CD8+. A TCR beta motif of fewer than ten highly homologous variants seemed to mark ankylosing spondylitis blood.

V dropped 0 bases and J dropped 1; count of bases not matched to a gene: 11. The germline V gene encodes CDR1 LNHDA and CDR2 SQIVND (reference sequence). The CDR3 is 19 amino acids. Quantitative 5'-RACE with molecular barcodes produced the TCR beta libraries. TCRdb called the 5' RACE reads again in MiXCR, with one record for every CDR3 protein. The sample includes approximately 300,000 distinct CDR3 sequences, roughly 8% of them seen just once. This clonotype was picked up a small number of times. The antigen remains undetermined. This receptor was identified in a male donor with ankylosing spondylitis. Sequenced input: blood, either unsorted or a sorted T cell fraction (not recorded which). The chain has TRBV19 and TRBJ2-3; TRBD2 matches 9 bases. CDR3 amino acids: CASSIEGGRVGIGTDTQYF. CDR3 nucleotides: TGTGCCAGTAGTATAGAAGGCGGGAGGGTTGGAATAGGCACAGATACGCAGTATTTT.